Below, one TCR beta chain is given with its context. The antigen is not known. The junction shows a germline mismatch at one end, possibly a read error. This CDR3 has 14 amino acids. Germline V lookup: CDR1 MNHNS, CDR2 SASEGT. Findings and caveats of the study: The larger-cohort validation was restricted to a single TCR beta V-J rearrangement rather than whole repertoires. Tumor Treg TCRs overlapped most with tumor naive CD4+ cells. Tumor memory CD4+ T cell TCR gene usage was found to cluster with blood and lymph node memory CD4+ cells and with lymph node naive CD4+ cells.

Full-length variable regions came from constant-region reverse primers plus semi-nested Nested Universal Primer A PCR. TCRdb passed the 5' RACE reads through MiXCR, listing each CDR3 protein once. The repertoire holds about 43,000 distinct CDR3 sequences, with 22% as singletons. The sorted Tregs were CD4+CD25+CD127-/low cells. Sequences were obtained from Tregs sorted from a lymph node. The receptor comes from a female donor with breast cancer. The chain employs TRBV6-1 and TRBJ2-7; D not certain. Here the CDR3 DNA reads TGCACCAGCAGTGAAGGCGCCAGCACCTACGAGCAGTACTTC. Translating gives CTSSEGASTYEQYF.